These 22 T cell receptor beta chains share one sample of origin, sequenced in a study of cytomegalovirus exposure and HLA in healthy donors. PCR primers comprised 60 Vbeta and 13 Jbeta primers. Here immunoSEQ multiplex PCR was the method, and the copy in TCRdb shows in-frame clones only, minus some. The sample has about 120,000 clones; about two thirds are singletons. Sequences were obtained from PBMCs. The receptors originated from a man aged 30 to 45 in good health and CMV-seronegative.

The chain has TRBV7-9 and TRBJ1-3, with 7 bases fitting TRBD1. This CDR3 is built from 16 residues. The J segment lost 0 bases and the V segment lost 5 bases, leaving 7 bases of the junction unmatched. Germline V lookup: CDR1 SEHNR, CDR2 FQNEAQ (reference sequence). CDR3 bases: TGTGCCAGCAGCCTACCGGGACAGTACTCTGGAAACACCATATATTTT. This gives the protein CASSLPGQYSGNTIYF.

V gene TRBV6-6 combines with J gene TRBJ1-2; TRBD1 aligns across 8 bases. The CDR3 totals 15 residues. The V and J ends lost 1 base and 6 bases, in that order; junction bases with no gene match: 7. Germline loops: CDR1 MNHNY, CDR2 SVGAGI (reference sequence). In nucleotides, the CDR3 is TGTGCCAGCAGTTACTATCGGGGCAGGGGGCATGGCTACACCTTC. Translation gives CASSYYRGRGHGYTF.

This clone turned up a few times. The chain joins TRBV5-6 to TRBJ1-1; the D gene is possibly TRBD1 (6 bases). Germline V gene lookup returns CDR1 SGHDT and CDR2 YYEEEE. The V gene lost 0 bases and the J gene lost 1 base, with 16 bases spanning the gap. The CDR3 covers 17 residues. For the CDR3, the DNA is TGTGCCAGCAGCTTGGCTCCTGTGAGAGGGGGGAACACTGAAGCTTTCTTT. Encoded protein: CASSLAPVRGGNTEAFF.

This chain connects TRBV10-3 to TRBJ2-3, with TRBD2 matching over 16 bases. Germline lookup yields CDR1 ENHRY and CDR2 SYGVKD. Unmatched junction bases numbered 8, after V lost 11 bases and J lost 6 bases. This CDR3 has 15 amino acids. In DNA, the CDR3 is TGTGCCGCCACCGGGACTAGCGGGGGGGCTGATACGCAGTATTTT. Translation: CAATGTSGGADTQYF.

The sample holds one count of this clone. The CDR3 DNA is TGTGCCAGCAGGTGGGACAGGGGAACTGAAGCTTTCTTT. Its protein product is CASRWDRGTEAFF. This rearrangement joins TRBV7-3 to TRBJ1-1; 10 bases agree with TRBD1. This CDR3 contains 13 residues. J lost 5 bases, V lost 6 bases, and 3 bases had no gene match. From germline, CDR1 is SGHTA and CDR2 FQGTGA.

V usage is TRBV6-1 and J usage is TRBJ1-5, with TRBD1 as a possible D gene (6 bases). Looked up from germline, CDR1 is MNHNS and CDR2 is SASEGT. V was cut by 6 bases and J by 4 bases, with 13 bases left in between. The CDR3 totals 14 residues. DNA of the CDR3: TGTGCCAGCAGCCGTCGGGACACAAATCAGCCCCAGCATTTT. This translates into CASSRRDTNQPQHF.

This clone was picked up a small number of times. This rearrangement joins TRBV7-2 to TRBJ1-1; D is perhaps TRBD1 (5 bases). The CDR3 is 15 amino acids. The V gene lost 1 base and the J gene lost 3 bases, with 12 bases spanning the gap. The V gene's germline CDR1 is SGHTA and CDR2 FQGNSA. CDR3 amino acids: CASSLEGSTDTEAFF. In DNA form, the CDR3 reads TGTGCCAGCAGCTTAGAGGGGTCAACCGACACTGAAGCTTTCTTT.

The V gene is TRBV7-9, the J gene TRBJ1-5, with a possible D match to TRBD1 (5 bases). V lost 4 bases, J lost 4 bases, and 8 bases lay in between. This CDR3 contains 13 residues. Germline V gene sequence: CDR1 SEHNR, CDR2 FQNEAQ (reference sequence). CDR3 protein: CASSSDRNQPQHF. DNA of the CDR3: TGTGCCAGCAGCTCCGACAGAAATCAGCCCCAGCATTTT.

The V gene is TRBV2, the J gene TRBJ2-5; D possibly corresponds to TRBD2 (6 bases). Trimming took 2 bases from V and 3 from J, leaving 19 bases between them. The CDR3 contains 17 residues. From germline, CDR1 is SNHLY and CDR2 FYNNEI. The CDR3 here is CASSELYHTGSKETQYF. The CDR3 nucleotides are TGTGCCAGCAGTGAATTATACCACACCGGGAGCAAAGAGACCCAGTACTTC. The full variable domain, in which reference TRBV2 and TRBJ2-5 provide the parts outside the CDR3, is EPEVTQTPSHQVTQMGQEVILRCVPISNHLYFYWYRQILGQKVEFLVSFYNNEISEKSEIFDDQFSVERPDGSNFTLKIRSTKLEDSAMYFCASSELYHTGSKETQYFGPGTRLLVL.

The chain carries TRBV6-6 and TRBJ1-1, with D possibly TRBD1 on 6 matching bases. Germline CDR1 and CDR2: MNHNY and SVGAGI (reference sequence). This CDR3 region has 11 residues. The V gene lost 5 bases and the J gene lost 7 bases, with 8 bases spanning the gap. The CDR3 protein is CASSGQFEAFF. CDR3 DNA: TGTGCCAGCAGTGGACAGTTTGAAGCTTTCTTT.

CDR3 bases: TGTGCCAGCAGTGGGAGACTAGCGGGGGGCAACACAGATACGCAGTATTTT. It encodes CASSGRLAGGNTDTQYF. J is TRBJ2-3 and V is TRBV27; 13 bases are a match to TRBD2. Looked up from germline, CDR1 is MNHEY and CDR2 is SMNVEV (reference sequence). The CDR3 is 17 residues long. V trimming: 5 bases; J trimming: 2 bases; junction bases outside the gene matches: 7.

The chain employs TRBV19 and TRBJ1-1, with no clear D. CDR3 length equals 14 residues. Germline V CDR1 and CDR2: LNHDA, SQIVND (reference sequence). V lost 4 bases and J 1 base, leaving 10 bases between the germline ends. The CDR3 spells CASSKVAENTEAFF. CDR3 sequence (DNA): TGTGCCAGTAGTAAAGTTGCAGAGAACACTGAAGCTTTCTTT.

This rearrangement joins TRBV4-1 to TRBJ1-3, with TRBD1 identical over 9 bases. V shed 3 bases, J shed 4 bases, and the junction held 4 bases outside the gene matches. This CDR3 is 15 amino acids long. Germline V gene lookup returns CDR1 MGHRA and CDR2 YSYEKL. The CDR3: CASSQAGTGGNTIYF. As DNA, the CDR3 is TGCGCCAGCAGCCAGGCCGGGACAGGGGGAAACACCATATATTTT.

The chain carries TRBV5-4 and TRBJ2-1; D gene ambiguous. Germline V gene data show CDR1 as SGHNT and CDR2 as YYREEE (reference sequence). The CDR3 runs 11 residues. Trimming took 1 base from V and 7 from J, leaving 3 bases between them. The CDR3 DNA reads TGTGCCAGCAGCTTGACAAATGAGCAGTTCTTC. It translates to CASSLTNEQFF.

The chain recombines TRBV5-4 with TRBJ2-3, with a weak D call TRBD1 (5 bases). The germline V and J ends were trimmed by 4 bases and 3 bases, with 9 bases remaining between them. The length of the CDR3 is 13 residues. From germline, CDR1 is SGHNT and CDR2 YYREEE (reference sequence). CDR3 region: CASSRKGTDTQYF. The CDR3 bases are TGTGCCAGCAGCCGTAAGGGGACAGATACGCAGTATTTT.

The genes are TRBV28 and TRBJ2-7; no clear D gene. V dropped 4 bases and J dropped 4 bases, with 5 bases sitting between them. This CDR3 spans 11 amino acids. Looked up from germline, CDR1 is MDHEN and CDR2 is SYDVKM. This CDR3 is CASSWAYEQYF. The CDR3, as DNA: TGTGCCAGCAGTTGGGCTTACGAGCAGTACTTC.

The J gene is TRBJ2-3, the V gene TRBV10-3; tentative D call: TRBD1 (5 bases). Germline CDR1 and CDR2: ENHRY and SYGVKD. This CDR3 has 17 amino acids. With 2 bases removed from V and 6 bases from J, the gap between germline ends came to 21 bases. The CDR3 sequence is CAISEARVDDNQDTQYF. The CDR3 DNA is TGTGCCATCAGTGAGGCCAGGGTTGACGATAATCAGGATACGCAGTATTTT.

CDR3 nucleotide sequence: TGCGCCAGCAGCCTCGGGACAGGGCCCTATGGCTACACCTTC. Translated: CASSLGTGPYGYTF. The gene calls are TRBV4-3 and TRBJ1-2; 9 bases map to TRBD1. Germline V gives CDR1 LGHNA, CDR2 YSLEER. The CDR3 runs to 14 residues. The V gene end was trimmed by 4 bases and the J gene end by 4 bases; junction bases not matched to a gene: 4.

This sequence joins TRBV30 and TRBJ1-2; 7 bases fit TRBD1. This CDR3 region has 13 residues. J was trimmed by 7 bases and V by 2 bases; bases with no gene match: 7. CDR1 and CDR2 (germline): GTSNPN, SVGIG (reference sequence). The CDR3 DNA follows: TGTGCCTGGAGTCACCGACAGGGAGGTGGCTACACCTTC. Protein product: CAWSHRQGGGYTF. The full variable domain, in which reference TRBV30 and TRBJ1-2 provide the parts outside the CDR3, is SQTIHQWPATLVQPVGSPLSLECTVEGTSNPNLYWYRQAAGRGLQLLFYSVGIGQISSEVPQNLSASRPQDRQFILSSKKLLLSDSGFYLCAWSHRQGGGYTFGSGTRLTVV.

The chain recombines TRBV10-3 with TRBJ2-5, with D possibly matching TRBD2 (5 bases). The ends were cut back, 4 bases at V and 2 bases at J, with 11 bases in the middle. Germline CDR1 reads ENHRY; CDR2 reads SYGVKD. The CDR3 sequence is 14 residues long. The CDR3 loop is CAISVEPGQETQYF. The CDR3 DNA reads TGTGCCATCAGTGTGGAGCCGGGACAAGAGACCCAGTACTTC.

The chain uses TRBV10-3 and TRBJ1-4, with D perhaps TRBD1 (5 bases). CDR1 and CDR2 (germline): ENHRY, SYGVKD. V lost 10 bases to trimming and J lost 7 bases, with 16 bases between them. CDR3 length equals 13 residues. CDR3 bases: TGTGCCAGCTGGCCGGGGGGATTTGAAAAACTGTTTTTT. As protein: CASWPGGFEKLFF.

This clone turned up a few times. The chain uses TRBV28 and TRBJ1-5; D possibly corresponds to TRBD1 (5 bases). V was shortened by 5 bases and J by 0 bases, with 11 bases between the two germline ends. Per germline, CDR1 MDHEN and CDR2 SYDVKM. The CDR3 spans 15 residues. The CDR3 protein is CASSHQGYSNQPQHF. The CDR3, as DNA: TGTGCCAGCAGTCACCAGGGATATAGCAATCAGCCCCAGCATTTT. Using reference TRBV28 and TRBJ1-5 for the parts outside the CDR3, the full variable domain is DVKVTQSSRYLVKRTGEKVFLECVQDMDHENMFWYRQDPGLGLRLIYFSYDVKMKEKGDIPEGYSVSREKKERFSLILESASTNQTSMYLCASSHQGYSNQPQHFGDGTRLSIL.